The 13 T cell receptor beta chains in this list originate from one sample, sequenced in a study of post-analysis software for immune sequencing data. Study-wide points: Five or six TRBV segments, TRBV5-6, TRBV5-1 and TRBV20-1 among them, were found more frequent in patients than controls.

These receptors lack a known antigen. Researchers reported that TCR beta cDNA libraries carried unique molecular identifiers. TCRdb reanalysed the PCR reads using MiXCR and keeps one entry per CDR3 protein. The data contain almost 700,000 distinct CDR3 sequences, roughly three fifths of them singletons. Material: blood. Source of these receptors: a girl aged 2-9 years with multiple sclerosis.

The chain joins TRBV29-1 to TRBJ2-3; 9 nucleotides align to TRBD1. V trimming: 6 bases; J trimming: 11 bases; junction bases outside the gene matches: 21. Germline-derived CDR1 and CDR2 are SQVTM and ANQGSEA. The CDR3 extends over 16 amino acids. DNA of the CDR3: TGCAGCGTGTCACTCCGGGACAGGGTCCTCTTCTACGAGCAGTATTTT. Amino acid sequence: CSVSLRDRVLFYEQYF.

The V gene is TRBV20-1, the J gene TRBJ2-1, with TRBD2 matching 10 bases. CDR3 length: 14 residues. Germline CDR1 DFQATT, CDR2 SNEGSKA (reference sequence). V was pared by 7 bases and J by 7 bases, with 10 bases of the junction left unmatched. CDR3 in amino acids: CSVAGGQPGNEQFF. For the CDR3, the DNA is TGCAGTGTAGCGGGGGGCCAACCGGGTAATGAGCAGTTCTTC.

This chain joins TRBV7-2 and TRBJ2-1, with no clear D. V lost 4 bases to trimming and J lost 8 bases, with 9 bases between them. Germline values: CDR1 SGHTA, CDR2 FQGNSA. This CDR3 is built from 12 residues. The CDR3 loop is CASSSRSDEQFF. The CDR3 coding sequence is TGTGCCAGCAGCTCCCGGAGCGATGAGCAGTTCTTC.

The rearrangement links TRBV29-1 to TRBJ2-3; no firm D call. The CDR3 loop spans 11 amino acids. Germline CDR1 is SQVTM and CDR2 is ANQGSEA. Trimming left V 3 bases short and J 3 bases short, with 4 bases between. The CDR3 DNA reads TGCAGCGTTGACCGTACAGATACGCAGTATTTT. It is translated as CSVDRTDTQYF.

The chain combines TRBV6-2 or TRBV6-3 with TRBJ2-1, with D perhaps TRBD1 or TRBD2 (6 bases each). V lost 5 bases, J lost 14 bases, and 13 bases lay in between. Germline CDR1 reads MNHEY; CDR2 reads SVGEGT. CDR3 length: 11 residues. CDR3 coding DNA: TGTGCCAGCAGTCACGGGGGACAAAAGTTCTTC. It specifies CASSHGGQKFF.

In its sample, this clonotype was seen a few times. V gene TRBV9 combines with J gene TRBJ2-1; D is uncertain. Trimming took 0 bases from V and 0 from J, leaving 7 bases between them. The CDR3 has 15 residues. Germline values: CDR1 SGDLS, CDR2 YYNGEE. The CDR3 sequence: CASSVDGGSYNEQFF. The CDR3 bases are TGTGCCAGCAGCGTAGACGGCGGCTCCTACAATGAGCAGTTCTTC.

This clonotype showed up just a few times. V gene TRBV20-1 combines with J gene TRBJ2-3; 11 nucleotides line up with TRBD2. The germline gives CDR1 DFQATT, CDR2 SNEGSKA (reference sequence). Trimming removed 6 bases from V and 3 bases from J; junction bases left unmatched: 8. There are 15 residues in the CDR3. For the CDR3, the DNA is TGCAGTGCACCTACTAGCGGGAGTCATACAGATACGCAGTATTTT. It codes for CSAPTSGSHTDTQYF.

The chain joins TRBV9 to TRBJ2-1; TRBD2 matches 10 bases. V was pared by 0 bases and J by 4 bases, with 4 bases of the junction left unmatched. The germline V gene has CDR1 SGDLS and CDR2 YYNGEE. The CDR3 runs 16 residues. The CDR3 spells CASSVAGLAAYNEQFF. CDR3 in DNA: TGTGCCAGCAGCGTAGCAGGACTAGCGGCTTACAATGAGCAGTTCTTC.

The chain employs TRBV5-1 and TRBJ2-1, with 14 bases fitting TRBD2. J lost 9 bases, V lost 7 bases, and 6 bases had no gene match. This CDR3 has 14 residues. Germline CDR1 SGHRS, CDR2 YFSETQ. For the CDR3, the DNA is TGCGCCAGCCGGACTAGCGGGGGGCAGAGTGAGCAGTTCTTC. It translates to CASRTSGGQSEQFF.

The chain carries TRBV29-1 and TRBJ2-7; 8 bases align to TRBD1. V lost 1 base to trimming and J lost 4 bases; unmatched junction nucleotides: 3. The CDR3 runs 13 residues. In germline, CDR1 is SQVTM, CDR2 ANQGSEA. The CDR3 DNA is TGCAGCGTTGAAGGCCAGGGGGCGTACGAGCAGTACTTC. It yields the protein CSVEGQGAYEQYF.

The rearrangement joins TRBV28 to TRBJ2-5, with D possibly called TRBD1 or TRBD2 (5 bases each). There are 15 residues in the CDR3. V was cut by 2 bases and J by 2 bases, with 12 bases left in between. Germline V gives CDR1 MDHEN, CDR2 SYDVKM. The CDR3 is CASSLPGRPQETQYF. The CDR3 bases are TGTGCCAGCAGTTTACCGGGACGGCCACAAGAGACCCAGTACTTC. Full variable domain (outside the CDR3, taken from reference TRBV28 and TRBJ2-5): DVKVTQSSRYLVKRTGEKVFLECVQDMDHENMFWYRQDPGLGLRLIYFSYDVKMKEKGDIPEGYSVSREKKERFSLILESASTNQTSMYLCASSLPGRPQETQYFGPGTRLLVL.

This clonotype has just one count. This sequence joins TRBV9 and TRBJ2-7, with D maybe TRBD2 (6 bases). Trimming removed 0 bases at V and 3 bases at J, with 10 bases between. CDR3 size: 14 residues. Per the germline V gene, CDR1 is SGDLS and CDR2 is YYNGEE. CDR3 coding DNA: TGTGCCAGCAGCGTAGGGACTACGGGCTACGAGCAGTACTTC. Amino acids: CASSVGTTGYEQYF.

A remark on this clonotype: Germline and junction disagree at one end, which may indicate a read error. The chain joins TRBV7-2 to TRBJ2-1; maybe TRBD1 (5 bases). The CDR3 consists of 15 residues. Germline values: CDR1 SGHTA, CDR2 FQGNSA. The CDR3 DNA is TGTGCCAGCGGCTTCAGGGATCGGGTATACAATGAGCAGTTCTTC. Translated: CASGFRDRVYNEQFF.